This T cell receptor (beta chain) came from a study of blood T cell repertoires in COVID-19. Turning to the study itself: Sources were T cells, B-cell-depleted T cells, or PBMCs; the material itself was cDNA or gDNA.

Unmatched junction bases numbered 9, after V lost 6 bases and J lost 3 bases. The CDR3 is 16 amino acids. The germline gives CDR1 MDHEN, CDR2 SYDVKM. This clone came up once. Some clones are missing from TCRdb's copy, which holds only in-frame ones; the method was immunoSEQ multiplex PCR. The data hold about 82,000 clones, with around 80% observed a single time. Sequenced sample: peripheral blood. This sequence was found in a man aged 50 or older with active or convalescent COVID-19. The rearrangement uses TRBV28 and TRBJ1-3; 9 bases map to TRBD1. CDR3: CASSGSTTGGGNTIYF. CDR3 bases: TGTGCCAGCAGCGGCTCCACGACAGGGGGTGGAAACACCATATATTTT.